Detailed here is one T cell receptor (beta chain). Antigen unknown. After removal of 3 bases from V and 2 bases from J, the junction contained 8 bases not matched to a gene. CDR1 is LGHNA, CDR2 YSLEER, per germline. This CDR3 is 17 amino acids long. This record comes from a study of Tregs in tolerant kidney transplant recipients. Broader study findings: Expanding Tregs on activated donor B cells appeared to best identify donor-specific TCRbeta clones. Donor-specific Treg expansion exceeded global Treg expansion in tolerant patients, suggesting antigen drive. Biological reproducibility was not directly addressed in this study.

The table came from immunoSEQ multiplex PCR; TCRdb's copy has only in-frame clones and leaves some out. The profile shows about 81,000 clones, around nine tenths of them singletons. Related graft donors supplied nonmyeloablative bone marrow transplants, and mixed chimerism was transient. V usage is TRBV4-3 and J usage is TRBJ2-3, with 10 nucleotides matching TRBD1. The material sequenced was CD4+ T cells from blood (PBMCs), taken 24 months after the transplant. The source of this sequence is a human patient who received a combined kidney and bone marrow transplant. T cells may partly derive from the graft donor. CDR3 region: CASSQETGGFNTDTQYF. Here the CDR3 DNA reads TGCGCCAGCAGCCAGGAGACAGGGGGCTTCAACACAGATACGCAGTATTTT.